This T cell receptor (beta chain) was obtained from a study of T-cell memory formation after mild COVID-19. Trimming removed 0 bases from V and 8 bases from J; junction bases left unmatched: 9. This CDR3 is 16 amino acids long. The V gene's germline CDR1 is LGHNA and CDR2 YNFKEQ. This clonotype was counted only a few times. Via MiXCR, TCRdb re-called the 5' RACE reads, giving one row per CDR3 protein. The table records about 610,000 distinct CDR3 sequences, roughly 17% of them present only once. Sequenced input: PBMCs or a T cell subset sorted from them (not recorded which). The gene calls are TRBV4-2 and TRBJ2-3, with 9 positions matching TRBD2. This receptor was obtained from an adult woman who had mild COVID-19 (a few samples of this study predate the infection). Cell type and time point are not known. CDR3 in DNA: TGTGCCAGCAGCCAAGATCGCGGCGGGGGGGCAGCTACGCAGTATTTT. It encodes CASSQDRGGGAATQYF.